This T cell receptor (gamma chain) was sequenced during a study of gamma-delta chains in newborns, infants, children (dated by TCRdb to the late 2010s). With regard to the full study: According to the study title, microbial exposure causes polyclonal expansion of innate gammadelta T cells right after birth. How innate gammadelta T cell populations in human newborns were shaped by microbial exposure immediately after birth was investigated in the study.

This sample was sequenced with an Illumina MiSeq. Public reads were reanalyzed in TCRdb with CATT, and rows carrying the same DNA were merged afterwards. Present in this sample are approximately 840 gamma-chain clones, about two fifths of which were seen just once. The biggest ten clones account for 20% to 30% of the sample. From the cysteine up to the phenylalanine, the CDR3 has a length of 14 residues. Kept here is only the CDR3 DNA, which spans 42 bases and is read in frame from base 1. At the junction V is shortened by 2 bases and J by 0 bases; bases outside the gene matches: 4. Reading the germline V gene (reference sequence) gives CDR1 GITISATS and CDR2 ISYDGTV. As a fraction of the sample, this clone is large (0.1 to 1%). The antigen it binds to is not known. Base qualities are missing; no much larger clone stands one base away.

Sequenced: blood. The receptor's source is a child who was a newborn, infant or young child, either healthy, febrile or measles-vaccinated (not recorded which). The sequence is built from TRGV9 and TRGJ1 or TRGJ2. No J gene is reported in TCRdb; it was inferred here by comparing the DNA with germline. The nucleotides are TGTGCCTTGTGGGAGGACACGAATTATTATAAGAAACTCTTT. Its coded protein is CALWEDTNYYKKLF.